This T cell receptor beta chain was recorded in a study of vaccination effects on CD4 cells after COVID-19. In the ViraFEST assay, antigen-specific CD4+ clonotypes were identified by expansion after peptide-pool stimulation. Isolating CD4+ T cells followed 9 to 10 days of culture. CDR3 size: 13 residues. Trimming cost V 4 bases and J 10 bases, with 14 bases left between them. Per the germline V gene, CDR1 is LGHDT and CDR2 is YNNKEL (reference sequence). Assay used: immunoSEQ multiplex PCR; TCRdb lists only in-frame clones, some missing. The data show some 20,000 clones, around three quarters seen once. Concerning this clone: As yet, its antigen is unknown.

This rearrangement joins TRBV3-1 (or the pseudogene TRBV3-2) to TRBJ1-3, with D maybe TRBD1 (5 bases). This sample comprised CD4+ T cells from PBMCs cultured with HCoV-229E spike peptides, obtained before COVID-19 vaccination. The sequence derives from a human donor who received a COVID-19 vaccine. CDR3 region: CASSLPGQSTIYF. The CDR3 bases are TGTGCCAGCAGCCTCCCCGGACAATCAACCATATATTTT.